This T cell receptor (beta chain) originates from a study of T cells in Graves' hyperthyroidism and ophthalmopathy. RNA transcripts gave rise to amplified TCR beta CDR3 regions. The study used the HTBI primer set for a first-round RT-PCR of the TCR CDR3. MiXCR, applied by TCRdb to the multiplex PCR reads, yields one record per CDR3 protein. The table shows about 300,000 distinct CDR3 sequences, with over 15% occurring only once. Study-wide results and caveats: Patients with ophthalmopathy were separated from those with stable hyperthyroidism by a 13 V-J model.

CDR1 is GTSNPN, CDR2 SVGIG, per germline (reference sequence). V gave up 4 bases and J gave up 7 bases; unmatched junction bases: 8. The CDR3 is 14 residues long. This clonotype was observed at least ten times. The antigen remains unidentified. Uncontrolled infection, other autoimmune disease, pregnancy or lactation barred patients from enrollment. The chain is built from TRBV30 and TRBJ1-5, with 9 bases fitting TRBD1. Sequencing input: blood. This TCR came from a man aged 25 to 40 with Graves' hyperthyroidism. The DNA for the CDR3 is TGTGCCTGGAACACAGGGGGCGCTGAGCAGCCCCAGCATTTT. Protein: CAWNTGGAEQPQHF.